This passage covers 20 T cell receptor beta chains from one sample sequenced in a study of shared clonotypes between healthy human individuals (dated by TCRdb to the early 2020s). The method was the immunoSEQ multiplex PCR assay. TCRdb retrieved this table from immuneACCESS and kept in-frame rearrangements only. Not all clones are present; in checked studies, unresolved V genes account for under half, and no reason is known for the remainder. This sample holds approximately 2,000,000 clones; 93% were observed only once. The top ten hold approximately 1.7% of the sample. For the CD8 naive samples, CD45RO-negative cells were positively selected for CCR7, yielding a CD45RA+CCR7+ population from which TemRA cells were excluded. Sequencing used naive CD8+ T cells from PBMCs. Interpreted using the paper, the cell subset or site label stands for: CD45RA+CCR7+. The origin of the receptors is a man aged 18 to 30 in good health. Some clones in this sample may be carry-over from other donors' samples.

The chain has TRBV6-1 and TRBJ2-7; D tentatively reads TRBD1 or TRBD2 (7 bases each). CDR3 length equals 16 residues. Trimming shortened V by 1 base and J by 3 bases, and 16 bases separated the two germline ends. CDR1 is MNHNS and CDR2 is SASEGT in the germline V gene. CDR3 nucleotide sequence: TGTGCCAGCAGTGAAGGGCTCGCAGGGGGGGGCTACGAGCAGTACTTC. As protein: CASSEGLAGGGYEQYF.

The CDR3 reads CAISGEGHEQFF. In DNA, the CDR3 is TGTGCCATCAGTGGGGAAGGGCATGAGCAGTTCTTC. The chain employs TRBV10-3 and TRBJ2-1; D gene unclear. V gave up 4 bases and J gave up 8 bases, with 9 bases separating them. The CDR3 has 12 amino acids. Germline V gives CDR1 ENHRY, CDR2 SYGVKD.

The chain carries TRBV9 and TRBJ2-7, with 10 bases matching TRBD2. Germline V gene sequence: CDR1 SGDLS, CDR2 YYNGEE. The CDR3 runs 16 residues. V trimming: 4 bases; J trimming: 0 bases; junction bases outside the gene matches: 7. CDR3 amino acids: CASSHGTSASSYEQYF. As DNA, the CDR3 is TGTGCCAGCAGCCACGGGACTAGCGCTAGCTCCTACGAGCAGTACTTC.

About this clone: Other DNA sequences from this sample encode an identical CDR3 as well. The J gene is TRBJ2-7, the V gene TRBV5-1; D perhaps matches TRBD1 (6 bases). The CDR3 is 13 residues long. The germline V gene encodes CDR1 SGHRS and CDR2 YFSETQ. The V gene lost 2 bases and the J gene lost 2 bases, with 8 bases spanning the gap. CDR3 region: CASSLGGTYEQYF. CDR3 DNA sequence: TGCGCCAGCAGCTTAGGGGGTACCTACGAGCAGTACTTC. Drawing the rest from reference TRBV5-1 and TRBJ2-7, the complete variable domain is KAGVTQTPRYLIKTRGQQVTLSCSPISGHRSVSWYQQTPGQGLQFLFEYFSETQRNKGNFPGRFSGRQFSNSRSEMNVSTLELGDSALYLCASSLGGTYEQYFGPGTRLTVT.

The rearrangement uses TRBV28 and TRBJ2-5; TRBD1 matches 9 bases. Germline CDR1 MDHEN, CDR2 SYDVKM. The CDR3 loop spans 16 amino acids. J lost 0 bases, V lost 7 bases, and 9 bases had no gene match. The chain's CDR3 is CASIPRTGDYQETQYF. The CDR3 coding sequence is TGTGCCAGCATCCCTCGGACAGGGGATTACCAAGAGACCCAGTACTTC.

The V and J genes are TRBV9 and TRBJ2-3, with TRBD1 matching 11 bases. This CDR3 is built from 18 residues. Germline V CDR1 and CDR2: SGDLS, YYNGEE. V was clipped by 1 base and J by 1 base; unmatched bases: 8. The DNA of the CDR3 is TGTGCCAGCAGCGTACTAGGACAGGGGGCATTAGGCACAGATACGCAGTATTTT. Its protein is CASSVLGQGALGTDTQYF.

V usage is TRBV4-3 and J usage is TRBJ2-7; 14 nucleotides align to TRBD2. This CDR3 comprises 17 residues. From germline, CDR1 is LGHNA and CDR2 YSLEER. The ends lost 1 base at V and 5 bases at J; junction bases unmatched: 7. CDR3 nucleotides: TGCGCCAGCAGCCAAGGGACTAGCGGGAGGACCCCCCACGAGCAGTACTTC. Its protein product is CASSQGTSGRTPHEQYF.

Remarks on this clone: This CDR3 is also generated by other DNA sequences in the sample. The chain joins TRBV9 to TRBJ2-3; possibly TRBD2 for D (6 bases). With 2 bases removed from V and 4 bases from J, the gap between germline ends came to 11 bases. From germline, CDR1 is SGDLS and CDR2 YYNGEE. CDR3 size: 14 residues. The CDR3, as DNA: TGTGCCAGCAGCGTCGGGGGAGGCTCAGATACGCAGTATTTT. This gives the protein CASSVGGGSDTQYF.

The rearrangement links TRBV30 to TRBJ1-3; possibly TRBD1 for D (6 bases). The germline CDR1 and CDR2 sequences are GTSNPN and SVGIG (reference sequence). Trimming removed 5 bases at V and 0 bases at J, with 14 bases between. CDR3 length: 15 residues. CDR3 protein: CAWVTGTRSGNTIYF. CDR3 sequence (DNA): TGTGCCTGGGTAACAGGGACCCGCTCTGGAAACACCATATATTTT. Full variable domain (remainder filled in from reference TRBV30 and TRBJ1-3): SQTIHQWPATLVQPVGSPLSLECTVEGTSNPNLYWYRQAAGRGLQLLFYSVGIGQISSEVPQNLSASRPQDRQFILSSKKLLLSDSGFYLCAWVTGTRSGNTIYFGEGSWLTVV.

The count of this clone is one. The chain employs TRBV28 and TRBJ2-7, with 7 bases that match TRBD1. The length of the CDR3 is 15 residues. Germline CDR1 and CDR2: MDHEN and SYDVKM. V lost 1 base to trimming and J lost 0 bases; unmatched junction nucleotides: 3. CDR3 protein: CASSLFRDSSYEQYF. CDR3 bases: TGTGCCAGCAGTTTATTTAGGGACAGCTCCTACGAGCAGTACTTC.

CDR3 coding DNA: TGTGCCTGGAAAGCCGGGACCGGATTCTACGAGCAGTACTTC. It encodes CAWKAGTGFYEQYF. The rearrangement uses TRBV30 and TRBJ2-7, with D tentatively TRBD1 or TRBD2 (5 bases each). Germline CDR1 and CDR2: GTSNPN and SVGIG (reference sequence). Trimming removed 4 bases at V and 3 bases at J, with 16 bases between. The CDR3 consists of 14 residues. Full variable domain (missing parts from reference TRBV30 and TRBJ2-7): SQTIHQWPATLVQPVGSPLSLECTVEGTSNPNLYWYRQAAGRGLQLLFYSVGIGQISSEVPQNLSASRPQDRQFILSSKKLLLSDSGFYLCAWKAGTGFYEQYFGPGTRLTVT.

The rearrangement joins TRBV29-1 to TRBJ2-1, with TRBD2 matching over 9 bases. The CDR3 extends over 15 amino acids. The V gene's germline CDR1 is SQVTM and CDR2 ANQGSEA. V lost 2 bases to trimming and J lost 2 bases; unmatched junction nucleotides: 4. The CDR3 loop is CSVELAGAPYNEQFF. For the CDR3, the DNA is TGCAGCGTTGAATTAGCGGGAGCACCCTACAATGAGCAGTTCTTC.

Regarding this clone: Other DNA variants within this sample encode the same CDR3. The gene calls are TRBV9 and TRBJ2-3; 9 bases line up with TRBD2. CDR3 length: 17 amino acids. In germline, CDR1 is SGDLS, CDR2 YYNGEE. J was trimmed by 1 base and V by 0 bases; bases with no gene match: 6. In DNA, the CDR3 is TGTGCCAGCAGCGTAGGTCGAGGCGGGAGGGGCACAGATACGCAGTATTTT. Translating gives CASSVGRGGRGTDTQYF.

The rearrangement links TRBV19 to TRBJ2-7; perhaps D is TRBD1 or TRBD2 (6 bases each). The germline gives CDR1 LNHDA, CDR2 SQIVND (reference sequence). Between the trimmed V and J ends, which lost 4 bases and 5 bases, there was a span of 15 bases. The CDR3 loop spans 14 amino acids. In DNA, the CDR3 is TGTGCCAGTAGTACCCAAGGGGGGCCAGACGAGCAGTACTTC. This translates into CASSTQGGPDEQYF.

The gene calls are TRBV29-1 and TRBJ1-1; possibly TRBD1 for D (5 bases). The CDR3 runs to 13 residues. The germline gives CDR1 SQVTM, CDR2 ANQGSEA. V lost 8 bases and J lost 5, with 18 bases in between. DNA of the CDR3: TGCAGCACCTTTGAGACGGGGGAAACTGAAGCTTTCTTT. As protein: CSTFETGETEAFF.

The rearrangement links TRBV5-1 to TRBJ1-3; D unresolved. The ends were cut back, 0 bases at V and 3 bases at J, with 10 bases in the middle. CDR3 length equals 15 residues. Germline V gene data show CDR1 as SGHRS and CDR2 as YFSETQ. The CDR3 reads CASSLDGRDGNTIYF. The CDR3 coding sequence is TGCGCCAGCAGCTTGGACGGGAGAGATGGAAACACCATATATTTT.

This clone was seen a single time. The chain carries TRBV7-9 and TRBJ2-2; perhaps TRBD2 as D (6 bases). The CDR3 spans 17 residues. The V and J ends lost 5 bases and 0 bases respectively, with 16 bases between them. Germline CDR1 reads SEHNR; CDR2 reads FQNEAQ (reference sequence). The CDR3 spells CASSGRARDSNTGELFF. CDR3 in DNA: TGTGCCAGCAGCGGTAGGGCGCGGGATTCGAACACCGGGGAGCTGTTTTTT.

The table lists this clone with a count of one. J is TRBJ2-5 and V is TRBV29-1; TRBD1 or TRBD2 may be the D gene (6 bases each). V shed 2 bases and J shed 2 bases, with 15 bases lying between them. The CDR3 sequence is 15 residues long. Germline assignment: CDR1 SQVTM and CDR2 ANQGSEA. The DNA for the CDR3 is TGCAGCGTTGAATGGAGGGGGAACCTTCAAGAGACCCAGTACTTC. Translating it yields CSVEWRGNLQETQYF.

V usage is TRBV4-3 and J usage is TRBJ2-7; D is possibly TRBD2 (5 bases). The CDR3 loop spans 16 amino acids. The germline gives CDR1 LGHNA, CDR2 YSLEER. V was pared by 1 base and J by 2 bases, with 15 bases between. CDR3 in amino acids: CASSQVGLGRTYEQYF. Here the CDR3 DNA reads TGCGCCAGCAGCCAAGTAGGTTTAGGGAGAACCTACGAGCAGTACTTC.

The CDR3: CATSSLLSNEQFF. In DNA form, the CDR3 reads TGTGCCACCAGCAGCCTATTGTCGAATGAGCAGTTCTTC. The chain has TRBV15 and TRBJ2-1; D uncertain. CDR3 size: 13 residues. The germline gives CDR1 LNHNV, CDR2 YYDKDF (reference sequence). V shed 3 bases and J shed 7 bases, with 10 bases lying between them.